The following is a T cell receptor (beta chain) sequence with its context. Its antigen is not known. Mixed chimerism was transient after nonmyeloablative marrow transplants from related graft donors. CD4+CD25+CD127- Tregs, CD4+CD25- non-Tregs, CD4 and CD8 cells were sorted. The CDR3 sequence is 14 residues long. Germline V gene lookup returns CDR1 MNHEY and CDR2 SVGAGI. Germline trimming cut 5 bases from V and 5 bases from J; bases unmatched to any gene: 8. Profiling relied on immunoSEQ multiplex PCR, and the TCRdb table lists in-frame clones only, not all of them. The table lists tens of thousands of clones, over 85% of them singletons, with roughly 1.7% in the top ten. This sample stems from a study of Tregs in tolerant kidney transplant recipients. Study results and limitations: No direct test of biological reproducibility was done here. Findings come from small patient numbers and require larger validation. Nucleotide sequences could not be compared across some patients' samples due to primer changes.

The sequences come from CD4+ T cells from blood (PBMCs), collected 12 months after the transplant. This chain uses TRBV6-5 with TRBJ1-1, with TRBD1 identical over 7 bases. The receptor's source is a human patient who received a combined kidney and bone marrow transplant. The graft donor may account for some of the T cells. The CDR3 reads CASSRRAGGTEAFF. In nucleotides, the CDR3 is TGTGCCAGCAGTAGAAGGGCAGGGGGGACTGAAGCTTTCTTT.